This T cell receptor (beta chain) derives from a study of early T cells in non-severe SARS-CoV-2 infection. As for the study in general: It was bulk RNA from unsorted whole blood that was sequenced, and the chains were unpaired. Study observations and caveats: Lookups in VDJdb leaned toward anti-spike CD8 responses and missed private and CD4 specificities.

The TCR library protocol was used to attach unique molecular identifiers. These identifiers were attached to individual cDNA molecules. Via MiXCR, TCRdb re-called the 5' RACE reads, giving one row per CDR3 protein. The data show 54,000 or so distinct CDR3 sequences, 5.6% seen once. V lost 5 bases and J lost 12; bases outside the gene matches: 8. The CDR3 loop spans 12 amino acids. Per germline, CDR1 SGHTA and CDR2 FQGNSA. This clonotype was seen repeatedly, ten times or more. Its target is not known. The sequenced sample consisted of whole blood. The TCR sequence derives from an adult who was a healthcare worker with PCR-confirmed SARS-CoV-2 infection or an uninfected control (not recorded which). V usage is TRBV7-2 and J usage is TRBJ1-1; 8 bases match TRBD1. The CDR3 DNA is TGTGCCAGCAGCCCAGGGGGCTTTGGAACTTTCTTT. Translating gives CASSPGGFGTFF.